This TCR beta chain was observed in a study of blood T cell repertoires in COVID-19. Study background: Spain, Italy and the United States supplied samples that represented acute and convalescent COVID-19. Sources were T cells, B-cell-depleted T cells, or PBMCs; the material itself was cDNA or gDNA.

The CDR3 is made up of 14 amino acids. The V and J ends lost 2 bases and 3 bases respectively, with 9 bases between them. The germline CDR1 and CDR2 sequences are SGHKS and YYEKEE (reference sequence). Recruited during active infection, patients (from Seattle) were subsequently followed longitudinally. Authors' data handling: Quantification of nucleated cells was approximated via reference gene primer amplification. TCRdb keeps only in-frame clones here, not all; method: immunoSEQ multiplex PCR. V, J and clone size are taken as reported in that table, and D and trimming were inferred from the DNA itself. The repertoire has about 130,000 clones, roughly 86% of them found once; the top ten carry about an eighth.

This sequence joins TRBV5-5 and TRBJ1-3; possible D gene TRBD1, 5 bases. This clonotype was sampled from a woman between 65 and 79 years old with COVID-19, enrolled during active disease. The sequenced material came from peripheral blood. CDR3 in DNA: TGTGCCAGCAGCTTCACAAGGGGTGGAAACACCATATATTTT. Translated: CASSFTRGGNTIYF.